This TCR beta chain derives from a study of cytomegalovirus exposure and HLA in healthy donors. Broader study findings: The study recorded 150 to 200 TCR beta chains that were cytomegalovirus-associated. There were a few CMV-associated chains whose specificity for CMV antigens was confirmed in vitro.

As for this clone: What it binds is unknown.

The data were produced by immunoSEQ multiplex PCR, yet TCRdb's version contains in-frame clones alone and is incomplete. The data contain about 140,000 clones, 84% of them singletons. Unmatched junction bases numbered 5, after V lost 6 bases and J lost 1 base. CDR1 and CDR2 from the germline V gene are SGHTA and FQGNSA. CDR3 size: 14 residues. The chain employs TRBV7-2 and TRBJ1-1; TRBD1 matches at 7 bases. Specimen: PBMCs. The receptor was isolated from a woman in her twenties or thirties in good health and CMV-seronegative. The chain's CDR3 is CASRETGKNTEAFF. CDR3 bases: TGTGCCAGCAGAGAGACAGGGAAGAACACTGAAGCTTTCTTT. Filled out from reference TRBV7-2 and TRBJ1-1, the complete variable domain reads GAGVSQSPSNKVTEKGKDVELRCDPISGHTALYWYRQSLGQGLEFLIYFQGNSAPDKSGLPSDRFSAERTGGSVSTLTIQRTQQEDSAVYLCASRETGKNTEAFFGQGTRLTVV.